This paragraph reports one T cell receptor (beta chain). Antigen unknown. These data come from a study of shared clonotypes between healthy human individuals. At the level of the study: Every donor yielded three CD4 naive, three CD4 memory, two CD8 naive and one CD8 memory plate.

Terminally differentiated effector memory CD45RA+ cells were left out of the naive CD8 fraction, which was CD45RO-negative and positively selected for CCR7. Overall study results and limits: Some naive CD4 clonotypes, roughly 4.8%, turned up in common across four donors.

Original processing methods: Owing to the provision of junction-only sequences devoid of quality scores by immunoSEQ, filtering differed. Measured with immunoSEQ multiplex PCR; TCRdb has only the in-frame clones, and not every one. That table gives V, J and clone size, and the DNA gave D and trimming. The table lists hundreds of thousands of clones, about 95% of them singletons, with approximately 0.12% in the top ten. The TCR originated in a woman aged 25 to 39 in good health. Sequencing used naive CD8+ T cells sorted from blood.

The CDR3 here is CASSKPGTQLYEQYF. The DNA of the CDR3 is TGTGCCAGCAGTAAACCCGGGACTCAGCTCTACGAGCAGTACTTC. The chain joins TRBV11-2 to TRBJ2-7; a weak D match, TRBD2 (6 bases). Germline V gives CDR1 SGHAT, CDR2 FQNNGV. The ends were cut back, 6 bases at V and 3 bases at J, with 18 bases in the middle. The CDR3 has 15 residues.